The clone carrying this T cell receptor (beta chain) has only a few counts. The antigen is unknown. This specimen comes from a study of cytomegalovirus exposure and HLA in healthy donors. Points from the study as a whole: Highly shared variants forming one cluster were likely a sequencing artifact.

Primers for the PCR totalled 60 Vbeta and 13 Jbeta. TCRdb keeps only in-frame clones here, not all; method: immunoSEQ multiplex PCR. The sample holds about 120,000 clones; around 72% are singletons and the top ten take more than 7.5%. The source is a woman in her fifties or sixties in good health and CMV-seropositive. Input material: PBMCs.

CDR3 protein: CASSVVPGTGELFF. Written as DNA, the CDR3 is TGTGCCAGCAGCGTAGTCCCCGGCACCGGGGAGCTGTTTTTT. This chain joins TRBV9 and TRBJ2-2; no firm D call. The germline V gene has CDR1 SGDLS and CDR2 YYNGEE. CDR3 length: 14 residues. V lost 0 bases, J lost 4 bases, and 7 bases lay in between.